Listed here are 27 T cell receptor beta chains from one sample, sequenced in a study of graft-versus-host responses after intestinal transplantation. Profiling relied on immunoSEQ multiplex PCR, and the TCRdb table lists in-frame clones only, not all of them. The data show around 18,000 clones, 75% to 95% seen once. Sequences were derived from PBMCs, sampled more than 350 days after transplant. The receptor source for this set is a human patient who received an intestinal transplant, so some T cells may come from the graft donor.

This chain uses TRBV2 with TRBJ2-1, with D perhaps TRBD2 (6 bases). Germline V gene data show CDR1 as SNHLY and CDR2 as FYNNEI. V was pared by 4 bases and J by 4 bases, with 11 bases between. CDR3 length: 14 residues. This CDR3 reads CASSVRLDYNEQFF. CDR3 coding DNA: TGTGCCAGCAGTGTGAGACTAGATTACAATGAGCAGTTCTTC.

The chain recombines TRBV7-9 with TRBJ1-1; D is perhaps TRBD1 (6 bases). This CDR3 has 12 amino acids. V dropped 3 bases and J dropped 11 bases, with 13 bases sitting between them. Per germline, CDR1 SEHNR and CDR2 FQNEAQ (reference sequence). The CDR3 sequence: CASSFTDTGAFF. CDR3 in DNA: TGTGCCAGCAGCTTTACGGATACAGGGGCTTTCTTT.

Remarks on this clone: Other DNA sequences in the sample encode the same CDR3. The DNA for the CDR3 is TGTGCCAGCAGCGAGTCCGGGACTAGGGGTCTCAATGAGCAGTTCTTC. Protein product: CASSESGTRGLNEQFF. The chain has TRBV7-9 and TRBJ2-1; 8 bases are a match to TRBD2. Per germline, CDR1 SEHNR and CDR2 FQNEAQ (reference sequence). Trimming took 5 bases from V and 6 from J; bases not matched to a gene: 12. This CDR3 is 16 amino acids long.

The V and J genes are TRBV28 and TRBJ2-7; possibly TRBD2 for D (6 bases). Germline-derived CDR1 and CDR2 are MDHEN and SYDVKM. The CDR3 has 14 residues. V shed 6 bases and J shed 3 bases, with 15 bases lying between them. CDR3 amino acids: CASSLAGGNYEQYF. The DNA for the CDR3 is TGTGCCAGCAGCCTGGCCGGGGGAAACTACGAGCAGTACTTC.

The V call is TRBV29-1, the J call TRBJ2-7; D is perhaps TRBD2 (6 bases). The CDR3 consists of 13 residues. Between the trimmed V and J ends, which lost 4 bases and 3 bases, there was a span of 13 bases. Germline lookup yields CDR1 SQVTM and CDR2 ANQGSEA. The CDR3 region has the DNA TGCAGCGTTGCCTCGGGACTGATCTACGAGCAGTACTTC. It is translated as CSVASGLIYEQYF.

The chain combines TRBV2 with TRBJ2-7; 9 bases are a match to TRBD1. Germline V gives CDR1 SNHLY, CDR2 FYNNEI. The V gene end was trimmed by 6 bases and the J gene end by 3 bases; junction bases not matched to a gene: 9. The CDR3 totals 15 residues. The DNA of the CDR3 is TGTGCCAGCAGGGCCTTTGGACAGGGGATCTACGAGCAGTACTTC. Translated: CASRAFGQGIYEQYF.

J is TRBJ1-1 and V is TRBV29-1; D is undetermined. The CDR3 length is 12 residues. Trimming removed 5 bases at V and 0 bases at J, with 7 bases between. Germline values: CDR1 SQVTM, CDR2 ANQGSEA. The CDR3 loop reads CSVLHLNTEAFF. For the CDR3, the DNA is TGCAGCGTTTTACATCTGAACACTGAAGCTTTCTTT.

The CDR3 region has the DNA TGTGCCAGCAGTTTTAAGCCGCCCAGGGACTATGGCTACACCTTC. Its protein product is CASSFKPPRDYGYTF. V usage is TRBV28 and J usage is TRBJ1-2, with a tentative D call TRBD1 (5 bases). The CDR3 extends over 15 amino acids. Per the germline V gene, CDR1 is MDHEN and CDR2 is SYDVKM. Deletions cut 3 bases from V and 3 bases from J, with 14 bases between.

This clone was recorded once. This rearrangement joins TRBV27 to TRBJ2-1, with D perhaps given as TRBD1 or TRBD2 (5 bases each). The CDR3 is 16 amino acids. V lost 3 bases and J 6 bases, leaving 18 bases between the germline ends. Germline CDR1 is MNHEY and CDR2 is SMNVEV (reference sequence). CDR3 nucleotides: TGTGCCAGCAGTTTGAGGGGACCCCTTTTCGTCAATGAGCAGTTCTTC. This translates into CASSLRGPLFVNEQFF.

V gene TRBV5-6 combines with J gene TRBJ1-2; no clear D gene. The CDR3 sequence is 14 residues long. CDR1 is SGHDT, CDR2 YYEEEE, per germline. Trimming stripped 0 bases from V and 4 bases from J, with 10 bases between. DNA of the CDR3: TGTGCCAGCAGCTTGGAACAGAGACTCTATGGCTACACCTTC. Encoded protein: CASSLEQRLYGYTF.

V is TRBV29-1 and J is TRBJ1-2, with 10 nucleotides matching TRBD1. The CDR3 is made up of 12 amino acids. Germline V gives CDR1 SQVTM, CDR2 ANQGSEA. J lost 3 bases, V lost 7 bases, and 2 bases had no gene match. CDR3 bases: TGCAGCGGTGGACAGGGGGACTATGGCTACACCTTC. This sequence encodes CSGGQGDYGYTF. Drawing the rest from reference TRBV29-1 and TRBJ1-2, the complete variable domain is SAVISQKPSRDICQRGTSLTIQCQVDSQVTMMFWYRQQPGQSLTLIATANQGSEATYESGFVIDKFPISRPNLTFSTLTVSNMSPEDSSIYLCSGGQGDYGYTFGSGTRLTVV.

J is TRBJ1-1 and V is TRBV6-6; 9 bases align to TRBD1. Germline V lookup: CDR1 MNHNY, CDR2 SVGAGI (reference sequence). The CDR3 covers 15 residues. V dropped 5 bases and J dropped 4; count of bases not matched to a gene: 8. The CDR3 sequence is CASSLTGGSTTEAFF. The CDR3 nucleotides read TGTGCCAGCAGTCTGACAGGGGGGAGTACCACTGAAGCTTTCTTT.

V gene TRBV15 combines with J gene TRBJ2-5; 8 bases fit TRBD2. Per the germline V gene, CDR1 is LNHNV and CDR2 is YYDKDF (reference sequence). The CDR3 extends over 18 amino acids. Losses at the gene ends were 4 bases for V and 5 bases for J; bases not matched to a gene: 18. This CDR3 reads CATSTREGRRREPETQYF. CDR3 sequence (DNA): TGTGCCACCAGCACACGGGAGGGGAGGAGGAGGGAGCCTGAGACCCAGTACTTC.

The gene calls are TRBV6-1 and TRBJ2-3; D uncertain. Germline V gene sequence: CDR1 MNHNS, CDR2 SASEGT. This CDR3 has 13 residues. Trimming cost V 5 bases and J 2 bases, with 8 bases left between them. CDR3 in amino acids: CASSRPYTDTQYF. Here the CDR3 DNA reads TGTGCCAGCAGTCGTCCATACACAGATACGCAGTATTTT.

CDR3 loop: CASSLAASNYGYTF. The CDR3 nucleotides are TGCGCCAGCAGCTTGGCAGCCTCTAACTATGGCTACACCTTC. The rearrangement uses TRBV5-1 and TRBJ1-2; D is unresolved. Per the germline V gene, CDR1 is SGHRS and CDR2 is YFSETQ. CDR3 length: 14 amino acids. The V end was cut by 0 bases, the J end by 0 bases, with 6 bases between.

CDR3 amino acids: CASSLGQGAIGELFF. The CDR3 DNA reads TGCGCCAGCAGCTTGGGACAGGGGGCGATCGGGGAGCTGTTTTTT. V is TRBV5-1 and J is TRBJ2-2; 10 nucleotides line up with TRBD1. Germline CDR1 and CDR2: SGHRS and YFSETQ. The CDR3 runs 15 residues. Unmatched junction bases numbered 3, after V lost 0 bases and J lost 7 bases. Full variable domain (outside the CDR3, taken from reference TRBV5-1 and TRBJ2-2): KAGVTQTPRYLIKTRGQQVTLSCSPISGHRSVSWYQQTPGQGLQFLFEYFSETQRNKGNFPGRFSGRQFSNSRSEMNVSTLELGDSALYLCASSLGQGAIGELFFGEGSRLTVL.

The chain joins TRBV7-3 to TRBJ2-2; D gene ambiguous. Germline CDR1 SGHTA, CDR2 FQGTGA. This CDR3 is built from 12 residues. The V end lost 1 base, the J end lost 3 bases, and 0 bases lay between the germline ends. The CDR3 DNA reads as TGTGCCAGCAGCTTAAACACCGGGGAGCTGTTTTTT. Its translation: CASSLNTGELFF. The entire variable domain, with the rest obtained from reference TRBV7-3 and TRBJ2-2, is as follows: GAGVSQTPSNKVTEKGKYVELRCDPISGHTALYWYRQSLGQGPEFLIYFQGTGAADDSGLPNDRFFAVRPEGSVSTLKIQRTERGDSAVYLCASSLNTGELFFGEGSRLTVL.

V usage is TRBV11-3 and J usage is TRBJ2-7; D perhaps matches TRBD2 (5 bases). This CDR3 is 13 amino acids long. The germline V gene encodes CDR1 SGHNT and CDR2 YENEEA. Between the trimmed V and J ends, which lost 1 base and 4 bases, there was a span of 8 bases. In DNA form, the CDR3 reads TGTGCCAGCAGCTTAGGTGAGGGTTACGAGCAGTACTTC. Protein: CASSLGEGYEQYF.

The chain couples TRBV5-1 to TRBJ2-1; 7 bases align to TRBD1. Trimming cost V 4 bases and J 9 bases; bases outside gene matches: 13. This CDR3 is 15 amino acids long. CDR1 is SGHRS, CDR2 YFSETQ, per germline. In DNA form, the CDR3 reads TGCGCCAGCAGCCATGGGACAGTAAGTCCAGGTGAGCAGTTCTTC. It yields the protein CASSHGTVSPGEQFF.

The CDR3 protein is CATSPPGGQETQYF. The CDR3 DNA is TGTGCCACCAGCCCCCCTGGGGGACAAGAGACCCAGTACTTC. This chain links TRBV15 with TRBJ2-5; D could derive from TRBD1 or TRBD2 (5 bases each). The CDR3 spans 14 residues. Per the germline V gene, CDR1 is LNHNV and CDR2 is YYDKDF (reference sequence). Trimming removed 5 bases from V and 2 bases from J, with 12 bases in between.

Here the CDR3 reads CASSVRSSYNSPLHF. The DNA for the CDR3 is TGTGCCAGCAGTGTACGGAGCTCCTATAATTCACCCCTCCACTTT. The J gene is TRBJ1-6, the V gene TRBV2; D is uncertain. V lost 4 bases and J 0 bases, leaving 7 bases between the germline ends. The CDR3 contains 15 residues. Germline-derived CDR1 and CDR2 are SNHLY and FYNNEI.

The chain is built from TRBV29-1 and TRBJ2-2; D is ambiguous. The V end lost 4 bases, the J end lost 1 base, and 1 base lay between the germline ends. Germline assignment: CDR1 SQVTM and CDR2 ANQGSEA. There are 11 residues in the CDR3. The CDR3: CSVVNTGELFF. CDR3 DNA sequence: TGCAGCGTTGTGAACACCGGGGAGCTGTTTTTT.

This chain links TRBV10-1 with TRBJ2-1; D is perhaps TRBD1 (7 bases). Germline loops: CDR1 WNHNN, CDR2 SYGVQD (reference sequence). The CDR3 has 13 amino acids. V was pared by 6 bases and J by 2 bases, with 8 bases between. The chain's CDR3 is CASSRGAYNEQFF. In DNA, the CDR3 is TGCGCCAGCAGCAGGGGGGCCTACAATGAGCAGTTCTTC.

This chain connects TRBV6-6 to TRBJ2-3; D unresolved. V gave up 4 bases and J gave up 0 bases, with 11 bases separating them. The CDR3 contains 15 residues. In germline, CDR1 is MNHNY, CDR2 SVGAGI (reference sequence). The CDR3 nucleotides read TGTGCCAGCAGTTCCCCCGCGGATAGCACAGATACGCAGTATTTT. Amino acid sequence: CASSSPADSTDTQYF.

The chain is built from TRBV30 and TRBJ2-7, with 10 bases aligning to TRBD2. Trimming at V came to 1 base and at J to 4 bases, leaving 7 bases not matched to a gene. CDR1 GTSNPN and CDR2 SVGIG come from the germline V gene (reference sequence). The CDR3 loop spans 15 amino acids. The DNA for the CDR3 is TGTGCCTGGAGTGCACAGCGGGAGGGCCCGTACGAGCAGTACTTC. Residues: CAWSAQREGPYEQYF.

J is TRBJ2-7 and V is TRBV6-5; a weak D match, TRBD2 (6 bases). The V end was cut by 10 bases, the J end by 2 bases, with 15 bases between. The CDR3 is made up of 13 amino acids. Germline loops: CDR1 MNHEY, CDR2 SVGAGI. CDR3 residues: CATQEGLAYEQYF. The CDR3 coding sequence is TGTGCCACACAGGAGGGGCTGGCCTACGAGCAGTACTTC.

The CDR3 protein is CASSPPNLSYEQYF. In DNA, the CDR3 is TGTGCCAGCTCACCACCGAACCTGTCCTACGAGCAGTACTTC. V gene TRBV18 combines with J gene TRBJ2-7; no reliable D call. Trimming took 0 bases from V and 1 from J, leaving 7 bases between them. CDR3 length: 14 amino acids. Germline V gives CDR1 KGHSH, CDR2 LQKENI.